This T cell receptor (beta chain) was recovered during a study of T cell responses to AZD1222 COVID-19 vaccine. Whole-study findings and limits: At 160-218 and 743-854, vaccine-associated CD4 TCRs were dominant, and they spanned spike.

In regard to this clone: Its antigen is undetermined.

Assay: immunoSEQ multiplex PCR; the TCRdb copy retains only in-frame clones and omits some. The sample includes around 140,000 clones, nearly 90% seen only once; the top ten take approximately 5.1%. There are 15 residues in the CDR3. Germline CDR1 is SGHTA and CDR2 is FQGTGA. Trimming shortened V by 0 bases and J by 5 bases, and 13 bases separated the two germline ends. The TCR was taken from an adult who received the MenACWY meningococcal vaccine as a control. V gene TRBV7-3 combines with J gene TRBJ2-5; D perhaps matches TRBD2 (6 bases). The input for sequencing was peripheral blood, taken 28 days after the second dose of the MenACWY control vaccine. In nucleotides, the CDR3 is TGTGCCAGCAGCTTAACCGCGGGAACGCTTGAGACCCAGTACTTC. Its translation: CASSLTAGTLETQYF. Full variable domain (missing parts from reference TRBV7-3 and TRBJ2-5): GAGVSQTPSNKVTEKGKYVELRCDPISGHTALYWYRQSLGQGPEFLIYFQGTGAADDSGLPNDRFFAVRPEGSVSTLKIQRTERGDSAVYLCASSLTAGTLETQYFGPGTRLLVL.